This T cell receptor beta chain was retrieved from a study of response to subunit inactivated influenza vaccine. Study-level points and caveats: Each seasonal flu vaccination may recruit only limited new T cells, authors suggested.

This clonotype was picked up a small number of times. Its antigen remains unidentified. A single record per CDR3 protein comes from TCRdb applying MiXCR to the RT-PCR reads. Among approximately 520,000 distinct CDR3 sequences, roughly 23% were seen once, and the ten largest hold around 2%. This CDR3 has 15 residues. In germline, CDR1 is SGHRS, CDR2 YFSETQ. V was clipped by 4 bases and J by 4 bases, with 17 bases between them. The TCR sequence derives from a man in his fifties who received an inactivated influenza vaccine. The chain recombines TRBV5-1 with TRBJ2-5; D is possibly TRBD2 (5 bases). The material was CD4+ T cells sorted from PBMCs, obtained 5 to 6 days after vaccination. Here the CDR3 reads CASSREVGYAETQYF. CDR3 nucleotides: TGCGCCAGCAGCCGGGAAGTGGGCTATGCAGAGACCCAGTACTTC.